These T cell receptor beta chains were read from a single sample in a study of T cells after somatic rescue of genetic block. Using immunoSEQ multiplex PCR, the repertoire was profiled, and TCRdb retains in-frame clones only, with some absent. The data contain approximately 10,000 clones, roughly 70% of them singletons. Sequences were obtained from peripheral blood mononuclear cells (PBMCs). Receptor source: a boy between 10 and 17 years old. The CDR3 runs from the conserved cysteine through the conserved F or W. Fields, in order: V gene, clone size, D gene, J gene, CDR3 DNA, CDR3 protein. The D gene is left open where the match is weak. The size entry is marked missing in some rows and otherwise reads once, few, many or a size class.

TRBV6-6	-	-	TRBJ1-2	TGTGCCAGCAGTACCCGGACACGCGGCTACACCTTC	CASSTRTRGYTF
TRBV4-2	-	TRBD1	TRBJ1-1	TGTGCCAGCAGCCAAAAAACAGGGGGCAGGATAGAAGCTTTCTTT	CASSQKTGGRIEAFF
TRBV11-2	few	TRBD2	TRBJ2-5	TGTGCCAGCAGCCCGGGTGCGGGGGGCCATCAAGAGACCCAGTACTTC	CASSPGAGGHQETQYF
TRBV30	few	TRBD1	TRBJ1-5	TGTGCCTGGAGTAAAACAGGGGGTCAGCCCCAGCATTTT	CAWSKTGGQPQHF
TRBV7-9	few	TRBD1	TRBJ1-1	TGTGCCAGCAGCCTCCGGGACAGCAACACTGAAGCTTTCTTT	CASSLRDSNTEAFF
TRBV29-1	-	TRBD1	TRBJ2-7	TGCAGCGTGGGACAGTACGCTCTCGAGCAGTACTTC	CSVGQYALEQYF
TRBV7-9	-	TRBD1	TRBJ1-6	TGTGCCAGCAGCTTAGAACTGGGACAGGGCTTCTCACCCCTCCACTTT	CASSLELGQGFSPLHF
TRBV5-1	-	-	TRBJ2-5	TGCGCCAGCAGCCAGGAGTGGGGAGAGACCCAGTACTTC	CASSQEWGETQYF
TRBV6-6	-	TRBD2	TRBJ2-5	TGTGCCAGCAGCTCACTAGCGGGGCCCCAAGAGACCCAGTACTTC	CASSSLAGPQETQYF
TRBV7-3	-	-	TRBJ2-5	TGTGCCAGCAGCTCGGGGCCCCCTGGGGTGGAGACCCAGTACTTC	CASSSGPPGVETQYF
TRBV11-2	-	-	TRBJ2-2	TGTGCCAGCAGCTTACGCCAGTGGGGCACCGGGGAGCTGTTTTTT	CASSLRQWGTGELFF
TRBV9	-	-	TRBJ2-7	TGTGCCAGCAGCACAGGACGTAGCTCCTACGAGCAGTACTTC	CASSTGRSSYEQYF
TRBV27	-	-	TRBJ2-3	TGTGCCAGCAGTCCTTACAACACAGATACGCAGTATTTT	CASSPYNTDTQYF
TRBV21-1	-	-	TRBJ2-3	TGTGCCAGCAGGCCTAGCGGGGAATCACCAGATACGCAGTATTTT	CASRPSGESPDTQYF
TRBV5-1	-	-	TRBJ2-3	TGCGCCAGCAGCTTGGGTGGGGGCACAGATACGCAGTATTTT	CASSLGGGTDTQYF
TRBV2	-	-	TRBJ1-5	TGTGCCAGCAGCGGTGACAGTTCCAATCAGCCCCAGCATTTT	CASSGDSSNQPQHF
TRBV23-1	-	-	TRBJ2-7	TGCGCCAGCAGTCAAGGGGGCGGTTTATACGAGCAGTACTTC	CASSQGGGLYEQYF
TRBV2	-	-	TRBJ2-6	TGTGCCAGCAACCGACGACACAGCTCTGGGGCCAACGTCCTGACTTTC	CASNRRHSSGANVLTF
TRBV7-8	-	TRBD1	TRBJ1-5	TGTGCCAGCAGCTTATCCCCTGGACAGGGCCGCCAGCATTTT	CASSLSPGQGRQHF
TRBV5-1	-	TRBD2	TRBJ2-3	TGCGCCAGCAGCTGGCGGGGACTAGCGGGGGAAGCAGATACGCAGTATTTT	CASSWRGLAGEADTQYF
TRBV5-3	-	-	TRBJ1-4	TGTGCCAGAAGCTTGGAAGGTGCAACTAATGAAAAACTGTTTTTT	CARSLEGATNEKLFF
TRBV10-3	-	-	TRBJ2-3	TGTGCCATCAGTGCGCTAGAAACAGATACGCAGTATTTT	CAISALETDTQYF
TRBV5-3	few	-	TRBJ2-2	TGTGCCAGAAGCTTGGCCGACGGGCCTACCGGGGAGCTGTTTTTT	CARSLADGPTGELFF
TRBV18	-	TRBD1	TRBJ2-7	TGTGCCAGCTCACCATTCTTGACAGGGTATGGCTACGAGCAGTACTTC	CASSPFLTGYGYEQYF
TRBV7-9	-	TRBD1	TRBJ2-3	TGTGCCAGCAGCTTGAGGGGGCTTAGCACAGATACGCAGTATTTT	CASSLRGLSTDTQYF
TRBV7-9	-	-	TRBJ1-5	TGTGCCAGCAGCTTAACCGATCAGCCCCAGCATTTT	CASSLTDQPQHF